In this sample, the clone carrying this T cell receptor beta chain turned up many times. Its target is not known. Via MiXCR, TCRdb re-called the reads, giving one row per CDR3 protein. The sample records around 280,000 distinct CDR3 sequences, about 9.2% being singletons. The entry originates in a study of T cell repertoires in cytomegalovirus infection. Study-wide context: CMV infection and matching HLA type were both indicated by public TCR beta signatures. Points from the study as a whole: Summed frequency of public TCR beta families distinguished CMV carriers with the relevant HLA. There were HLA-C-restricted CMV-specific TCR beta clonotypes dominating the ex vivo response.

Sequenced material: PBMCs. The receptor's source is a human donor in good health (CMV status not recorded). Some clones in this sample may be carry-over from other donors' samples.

The CDR3 region has the DNA TGCGCCAGCAGCTTGGACCACGCGGCCAAAAACATTCAGTACTTC. It codes for CASSLDHAAKNIQYF. The chain carries TRBV5-1 and TRBJ2-4, with D unclear. The ends were cut back, 0 bases at V and 1 base at J, with 8 bases in the middle. Germline V gene lookup returns CDR1 SGHRS and CDR2 YFSETQ. This CDR3 contains 15 residues.